This TCR beta chain stems from a study of cytomegalovirus exposure and HLA in healthy donors. This clone was seen a few times. The target antigen is unknown. Researchers ran the PCR with 60 Vbeta and 13 Jbeta primers. Assay used: immunoSEQ multiplex PCR; TCRdb lists only in-frame clones, some missing. This table has 150,000 to 200,000 clones, roughly 13% appearing once. Study results and limitations: Later on, an analysis found that several of the most significant clusters appeared to be linked to common viral pathogens, which included parvovirus B19. The likely explanation for a cluster of highly shared sequence variants was sequencing artifact.

Though nominally healthy at sampling, donors likely had unrecorded immune exposures. The sequence derives from a man in his forties or fifties in good health and CMV-seropositive. The sample was PBMCs.

The CDR3 protein is CAWDPGQGYSPLHF. In nucleotides, the CDR3 is TGTGCCTGGGATCCTGGACAGGGATATTCACCCCTCCACTTT. J is TRBJ1-6 and V is TRBV30; 8 bases are a match to TRBD1. The length of the CDR3 is 14 residues. The J segment lost 8 bases and the V segment lost 5 bases, leaving 8 bases of the junction unmatched. CDR1 GTSNPN and CDR2 SVGIG come from the germline V gene (reference sequence). Filled out from reference TRBV30 and TRBJ1-6, the complete variable domain reads SQTIHQWPATLVQPVGSPLSLECTVEGTSNPNLYWYRQAAGRGLQLLFYSVGIGQISSEVPQNLSASRPQDRQFILSSKKLLLSDSGFYLCAWDPGQGYSPLHFGNGTRLTVT.